This T cell receptor (beta chain) comes out of a study of Graves' ophthalmopathy and Graves' hyperthyroidism. Study-wide points: At about 70% sensitivity and 72.22% specificity, the model predicted progression of the ophthalmopathy.

A word on this clonotype: Antigen specificity is unknown.

It was on clinical symptoms, serum thyroxine, TRAb, thyroid ultrasound and orbital computed tomography that diagnosis relied. The CDR3 is 16 residues long. Trimming cost V 3 bases and J 0 bases; bases outside gene matches: 5. The TCR beta CDR3 regions underwent amplification from RNA transcripts. RT-PCR with HTBI primers came first, then second-round multiplex PCR. TCRdb re-called the multiplex PCR reads with MiXCR, one entry per CDR3 protein. This table holds over 15,000 distinct CDR3 sequences, 45% to 55% found once. The TCR sequence derives from a woman aged 40-49 years with stable Graves' hyperthyroidism. Input material: peripheral blood. The chain couples TRBV12-3 or TRBV12-4 to TRBJ1-3; TRBD1 matches 7 bases. Here the CDR3 reads CASSLGQSNSGNTIYF. The CDR3 bases are TGTGCCAGCAGTTTGGGACAGTCTAACTCTGGAAACACCATATATTTT.